Shown below are 24 T cell receptor beta chains from a single sample sequenced in a study of control samples from healthy donors and cancer patients. Clones were read by immunoSEQ multiplex PCR, and TCRdb kept only the in-frame ones, dropping some. The sample yields tens of thousands of clones, about 89% seen once. Specimen: blood. All receptors come from a woman in her 30s in good health.

The table lists this clone with a few counts. This sequence joins TRBV5-1 and TRBJ2-7; no clear D gene. Per germline, CDR1 SGHRS and CDR2 YFSETQ. CDR3 length equals 12 residues. Deletions cut 2 bases from V and 1 base from J, with 4 bases between. CDR3 sequence reads: CASSFDSYEQYF. CDR3 sequence (DNA): TGCGCCAGCAGCTTTGATTCCTACGAGCAGTACTTC.

The chain is built from TRBV5-4 and TRBJ2-3; TRBD1 matches at 8 bases. V gave up 5 bases and J gave up 3 bases; unmatched junction bases: 8. This CDR3 comprises 15 residues. Germline loops: CDR1 SGHNT, CDR2 YYREEE (reference sequence). CDR3 DNA sequence: TGTGCCAGCAGGGGACAGGAGAAACGGACAGATACGCAGTATTTT. Translation gives CASRGQEKRTDTQYF. The complete variable domain, with remaining parts taken from reference TRBV5-4 and TRBJ2-3, reads ETGVTQSPTHLIKTRGQQVTLRCSSQSGHNTVSWYQQALGQGPQFIFQYYREEENGRGNFPPRFSGLQFPNYSSELNVNALELDDSALYLCASRGQEKRTDTQYFGPGTRLTVL.

This clone was seen just once. The chain uses TRBV6-5 and TRBJ2-7, with D hard to call. CDR3 length: 16 residues. Trimming pared 0 bases from V and 2 bases from J, leaving 14 bases between. The V gene's germline CDR1 is MNHEY and CDR2 SVGAGI. The CDR3 loop is CASSYSIEQLTYEQYF. CDR3 sequence (DNA): TGTGCCAGCAGTTACTCGATTGAGCAGTTGACCTACGAGCAGTACTTC.

This chain joins TRBV5-1 and TRBJ2-1; D may match TRBD1 or TRBD2 (6 bases each). Germline values: CDR1 SGHRS, CDR2 YFSETQ. Trimming left V 2 bases short and J 7 bases short, with 7 bases between. CDR3 size: 12 residues. CDR3 bases: TGCGCCAGCAGCTTAGGGGGGAATGAGCAGTTCTTC. Its translation is CASSLGGNEQFF. Filled out from reference TRBV5-1 and TRBJ2-1, the complete variable domain reads KAGVTQTPRYLIKTRGQQVTLSCSPISGHRSVSWYQQTPGQGLQFLFEYFSETQRNKGNFPGRFSGRQFSNSRSEMNVSTLELGDSALYLCASSLGGNEQFFGPGTRLTVL.

The chain uses TRBV15 and TRBJ2-7; tentatively, D is TRBD1 or TRBD2 (6 bases each). The CDR3 runs to 15 residues. Deletions cut 5 bases from V and 1 base from J, with 15 bases between. Germline V lookup: CDR1 LNHNV, CDR2 YYDKDF (reference sequence). Here the CDR3 reads CATSGGRGASYEQYF. Written as DNA, the CDR3 is TGTGCCACCAGCGGGGGGCGGGGAGCTTCCTACGAGCAGTACTTC. The full variable domain, with the rest looked up from reference TRBV15 and TRBJ2-7, is DAMVIQNPRYQVTQFGKPVTLSCSQTLNHNVMYWYQQKSSQAPKLLFHYYDKDFNNEADTPDNFQSRRPNTSFCFLDIRSPGLGDTAMYLCATSGGRGASYEQYFGPGTRLTVT.

This clone has a single count. The chain joins TRBV7-8 to TRBJ2-1, with 10 bases matching TRBD2. Germline lookup yields CDR1 SGHVS and CDR2 FQNEAQ. V lost 0 bases to trimming and J lost 10 bases; unmatched junction nucleotides: 12. The CDR3 has 17 residues. CDR3 in DNA: TGTGCCAGCAGCTTAGCGCTGGGGGGGCTAGCGGGAGCCGAGCAGTTCTTC. Its protein is CASSLALGGLAGAEQFF.

The rearrangement uses TRBV5-4 and TRBJ1-5; 8 bases match TRBD1. In germline, CDR1 is SGHNT, CDR2 YYREEE (reference sequence). CDR3 length: 16 amino acids. V shed 3 bases and J 7 bases; nucleotides not matched to a gene: 12. In nucleotides, the CDR3 is TGTGCCAGCAGCTGGGGGGGGCAGGGGGCAACACAGCCCCAGCATTTT. This gives the protein CASSWGGQGATQPQHF.

A note on this clone: This is likely a read error, given that the CDR3 carries no conserved phenylalanine or tryptophan at its end. No DNA is shown, since the ends of the CDR3 on it are uncertain; the CDR3 is the one TCRdb lists. V usage is TRBV3-1 (or the pseudogene TRBV3-2) and J usage is TRBJ1-1; no DNA check was done on the table's D call, TRBD1. The CDR3 spans 14 residues, counting both ends. Looked up from germline, CDR1 is LGHDT and CDR2 is YNNKEL (reference sequence). The CDR3 loop reads CASSQRDRGLEAFA.

The chain recombines TRBV19 with TRBJ1-5, with TRBD1 matching over 8 bases. The J segment lost 3 bases and the V segment lost 6 bases, leaving 7 bases of the junction unmatched. CDR3 size: 15 residues. Looked up from germline, CDR1 is LNHDA and CDR2 is SQIVND (reference sequence). The CDR3 loop is CASRKDRVNNQPQHF. The CDR3 coding sequence is TGTGCCAGTAGGAAGGACAGGGTTAACAATCAGCCCCAGCATTTT.

The chain is built from TRBV5-1 and TRBJ2-4; D assignment may be TRBD1 or TRBD2 (6 bases each). V dropped 2 bases and J dropped 5 bases, with 8 bases sitting between them. Germline V lookup: CDR1 SGHRS, CDR2 YFSETQ. The CDR3 loop spans 13 amino acids. CDR3 DNA sequence: TGCGCCAGCAGCTTAAGGGGGGAAAACATTCAGTACTTC. Amino acids: CASSLRGENIQYF. Full variable domain (remainder filled in from reference TRBV5-1 and TRBJ2-4): KAGVTQTPRYLIKTRGQQVTLSCSPISGHRSVSWYQQTPGQGLQFLFEYFSETQRNKGNFPGRFSGRQFSNSRSEMNVSTLELGDSALYLCASSLRGENIQYFGAGTRLSVL.

The chain couples TRBV5-1 to TRBJ2-4; 13 nucleotides agree with TRBD2. Trimming took 4 bases from V and 8 from J; bases not matched to a gene: 15. CDR1 and CDR2 (germline): SGHRS, YFSETQ. The CDR3 length is 18 residues. The CDR3 loop is CASSTWVPGLAGVYIQYF. CDR3 nucleotide sequence: TGCGCCAGCAGCACTTGGGTACCTGGACTAGCGGGAGTATACATTCAGTACTTC.

This clone was seen only once. This chain connects TRBV10-2 to TRBJ2-3; D is unresolved. The germline V gene encodes CDR1 WSHSY and CDR2 SAAADI. CDR3 size: 13 residues. Trimming removed 3 bases at V and 3 bases at J, with 7 bases between. The CDR3, as DNA: TGCGCCAGCAGTGACGCGTTGACAGATACGCAGTATTTT. Protein: CASSDALTDTQYF.

V and J are TRBV24-1 and TRBJ2-1, with D maybe TRBD1 (5 bases). This CDR3 contains 12 residues. Per germline, CDR1 KGHDR and CDR2 SFDVKD. Trimming took 3 bases from V and 10 from J, leaving 9 bases between them. CDR3: CATSDGAREQFF. In DNA, the CDR3 is TGTGCCACCAGTGATGGGGCTAGGGAGCAGTTCTTC.

The chain joins TRBV15 to TRBJ2-7; 8 bases agree with TRBD1. Germline V gene lookup returns CDR1 LNHNV and CDR2 YYDKDF (reference sequence). The junction had 5 bases not matched to a gene; V was cut back by 3 bases and J by 4 bases. This CDR3 is 14 amino acids long. This chain's CDR3 is CATSSGQGSYEQYF. CDR3 DNA sequence: TGTGCCACCAGCAGTGGACAGGGAAGTTACGAGCAGTACTTC. The full variable domain, in which reference TRBV15 and TRBJ2-7 provide the parts outside the CDR3, is DAMVIQNPRYQVTQFGKPVTLSCSQTLNHNVMYWYQQKSSQAPKLLFHYYDKDFNNEADTPDNFQSRRPNTSFCFLDIRSPGLGDTAMYLCATSSGQGSYEQYFGPGTRLTVT.

V is TRBV28 and J is TRBJ1-5; D gene ambiguous. Germline values: CDR1 MDHEN, CDR2 SYDVKM. There are 11 residues in the CDR3. V dropped 6 bases and J dropped 10 bases, with 10 bases sitting between them. DNA for the CDR3: TGTGCCAGCAGCATCATCAGCCCCCAGCATTTT. As protein: CASSIISPQHF.

V is TRBV5-1 and J is TRBJ2-7; D is ambiguous. The CDR3 has 15 residues. Trimming shortened V by 3 bases and J by 2 bases, and 15 bases separated the two germline ends. Germline V gene lookup returns CDR1 SGHRS and CDR2 YFSETQ. The DNA of the CDR3 is TGCGCCAGCAGCTCCGATGTCAGAAACACCTACGAGCAGTACTTC. It encodes CASSSDVRNTYEQYF.

DNA of the CDR3: TGTGCCAGCAGCCTAAACTTCGGGGCCAGTGAAAAACTGTTTTTT. Translated: CASSLNFGASEKLFF. The V gene is TRBV7-2, the J gene TRBJ1-4; perhaps TRBD1 as D (5 bases). Germline V gives CDR1 SGHTA, CDR2 FQGNSA. The CDR3 is made up of 15 amino acids. V was cut by 5 bases and J by 7 bases, with 17 bases left in between.

The chain is built from TRBV7-3 and TRBJ1-1, with D perhaps matching TRBD1 (6 bases). The germline gives CDR1 SGHTA, CDR2 FQGTGA. The CDR3 runs 14 residues. V was pared by 2 bases and J by 3 bases, with 10 bases between. Here the CDR3 DNA reads TGTGCCAGCAGCTTAGGGGGGGCCGACACTGAAGCTTTCTTT. As protein: CASSLGGADTEAFF.

The chain has TRBV11-3 and TRBJ2-1, with 11 positions matching TRBD2. With 1 base clipped from V and 9 bases from J, the junction kept 11 bases outside the gene matches. The CDR3 totals 17 residues. Germline V gene sequence: CDR1 SGHNT, CDR2 YENEEA. The CDR3 nucleotides read TGTGCCAGCAGCTTAGCCTCCTTAGCGGGAGGGCCCGGTGAGCAGTTCTTC. Translating it yields CASSLASLAGGPGEQFF. The complete variable domain, with remaining parts taken from reference TRBV11-3 and TRBJ2-1, reads EAGVVQSPRYKIIEKKQPVAFWCNPISGHNTLYWYLQNLGQGPELLIRYENEEAVDDSQLPKDRFSAERLKGVDSTLKIQPAELGDSAVYLCASSLASLAGGPGEQFFGPGTRLTVL.

The genes are TRBV5-1 and TRBJ2-7, with TRBD2 identical over 9 bases. Germline CDR1 is SGHRS and CDR2 is YFSETQ. This CDR3 has 13 amino acids. After removal of 5 bases from V and 9 bases from J, the junction contained 9 bases not matched to a gene. This chain's CDR3 is CASRASGGLGQYF. In DNA form, the CDR3 reads TGCGCCAGCAGGGCGAGCGGGGGGCTCGGGCAGTACTTC.

The gene calls are TRBV12-5 and TRBJ2-1; 12 nucleotides align to TRBD2. The CDR3 sequence is 16 residues long. The junction had 5 bases not matched to a gene; V was cut back by 4 bases and J by 4 bases. Germline lookup yields CDR1 LGHNT and CDR2 FRNRAP. The CDR3 sequence: CASGSSGGASYNEQFF. In DNA, the CDR3 is TGTGCTAGTGGTTCTAGCGGGGGGGCGTCTTACAATGAGCAGTTCTTC. Drawing the rest from reference TRBV12-5 and TRBJ2-1, the complete variable domain is DARVTQTPRHKVTEMGQEVTMRCQPILGHNTVFWYRQTMMQGLELLAYFRNRAPLDDSGMPKDRFSAEMPDATLATLKIQPSEPRDSAVYFCASGSSGGASYNEQFFGPGTRLTVL.

The J gene is TRBJ1-5, the V gene TRBV5-1; unclear D gene. Trimming stripped 0 bases from V and 2 bases from J, with 3 bases between. This CDR3 contains 13 residues. CDR1 and CDR2 from the germline V gene are SGHRS and YFSETQ. The CDR3 DNA reads TGCGCCAGCAGCTTGGACGGCAATCAGCCCCAGCATTTT. It yields the protein CASSLDGNQPQHF. Supplemented by reference TRBV5-1 and TRBJ1-5, the full variable domain reads KAGVTQTPRYLIKTRGQQVTLSCSPISGHRSVSWYQQTPGQGLQFLFEYFSETQRNKGNFPGRFSGRQFSNSRSEMNVSTLELGDSALYLCASSLDGNQPQHFGDGTRLSIL.

This chain connects TRBV27 to TRBJ2-7; D gene unclear. Looked up from germline, CDR1 is MNHEY and CDR2 is SMNVEV (reference sequence). Trimming took 3 bases from V and 2 from J, leaving 8 bases between them. The CDR3 consists of 13 residues. The CDR3 protein is CASSLIGPYEQYF. The DNA of the CDR3 is TGTGCCAGCAGTTTGATAGGACCCTACGAGCAGTACTTC.

The J gene is TRBJ1-5, the V gene TRBV10-3, with TRBD1 matching 8 bases. V gave up 2 bases and J gave up 4 bases; unmatched junction bases: 10. This CDR3 contains 17 residues. The V gene's germline CDR1 is ENHRY and CDR2 SYGVKD. CDR3 loop: CAISEGLGQGLNQPQHF. CDR3 in DNA: TGTGCCATCAGTGAGGGGCTTGGACAGGGCTTAAATCAGCCCCAGCATTTT.